Below, 14 T cell receptor beta chains from the same sample are listed, as sequenced in a study of CD8 T cells in Susac syndrome. Reverse transcription of roughly 0.45 to 1 ug RNA was performed with random hexamers. MiXCR was run by TCRdb on the immunoSEQ multiplex PCR reads, yielding one entry per CDR3 protein. Among roughly 100,000 distinct CDR3 sequences listed, approximately 94% were seen once. Sequences were obtained from CD8+ T cells from PBMCs. These TCRs come from a human donor with Susac syndrome.

The chain's CDR3 is CASSLTGTGLYEQYF. CDR3 DNA sequence: TGTGCCAGCAGCTTGACCGGGACAGGGCTATACGAGCAGTACTTC. The chain links TRBV13 to TRBJ2-7, with TRBD1 matching over 9 bases. V trimming: 3 bases; J trimming: 4 bases; junction bases outside the gene matches: 7. Germline loops: CDR1 PRHDT, CDR2 FYEKMQ (reference sequence). The CDR3 loop spans 15 amino acids.

The J gene is TRBJ2-4, the V gene TRBV15, with 11 positions matching TRBD2. J lost 2 bases, V lost 3 bases, and 15 bases had no gene match. The germline gives CDR1 LNHNV, CDR2 YYDKDF (reference sequence). The CDR3 sequence is 20 residues long. DNA for the CDR3: TGTGCCACCAGCAGTACGCTTGATAGCGGGGGGGCGGTTACCAAAAACATTCAGTACTTC. Amino acid sequence: CATSSTLDSGGAVTKNIQYF.

The chain links TRBV3-1 to TRBJ2-2, with 7 bases lining up with TRBD2. V shed 5 bases, J shed 5 bases, and the junction held 14 bases outside the gene matches. From germline, CDR1 is LGHDT and CDR2 YNNKEL (reference sequence). This CDR3 is 17 amino acids long. The CDR3 sequence: CASSSQFRSGDTGELFF. CDR3 bases: TGTGCCAGCAGCTCCCAGTTCAGAAGCGGGGATACCGGGGAGCTGTTTTTT.

The chain couples TRBV5-5 to TRBJ2-1; TRBD2 agrees at 8 bases. This CDR3 comprises 15 residues. Per germline, CDR1 SGHKS and CDR2 YYEKEE (reference sequence). V lost 4 bases and J lost 5; bases outside the gene matches: 8. This CDR3 reads CASSPGGVYDNEQFF. Here the CDR3 DNA reads TGTGCCAGCAGCCCGGGGGGGGTTTATGACAATGAGCAGTTCTTC.

The V and J genes are TRBV7-3 and TRBJ2-7; D possibly corresponds to TRBD2 (5 bases). From germline, CDR1 is SGHTA and CDR2 FQGTGA. The CDR3 contains 13 residues. V lost 2 bases and J 1 base, leaving 6 bases between the germline ends. The CDR3 bases are TGTGCCAGCAGCTTAGGGGAGTCCTACGAGCAGTACTTC. Protein sequence: CASSLGESYEQYF. Complete variable domain (other parts from reference TRBV7-3 and TRBJ2-7): GAGVSQTPSNKVTEKGKYVELRCDPISGHTALYWYRQSLGQGPEFLIYFQGTGAADDSGLPNDRFFAVRPEGSVSTLKIQRTERGDSAVYLCASSLGESYEQYFGPGTRLTVT.

In nucleotides, the CDR3 is TGTGCCAGTATAAGAGCGGACGCGGGCTTGGGTGAAGCTTTCTTT. Its protein is CASIRADAGLGEAFF. The chain recombines TRBV19 with TRBJ1-1; no firm D call. This CDR3 is 15 amino acids long. V was clipped by 7 bases and J by 7 bases, with 22 bases between them. From germline, CDR1 is LNHDA and CDR2 SQIVND (reference sequence).

The chain couples TRBV12-3 or TRBV12-4 to TRBJ1-1; no reliable D call. The ends were cut back, 3 bases at V and 6 bases at J, with 5 bases in the middle. This CDR3 comprises 11 residues. The CDR3, as DNA: TGTGCCAGCAGTTTGTTGGCTGAAGCTTTCTTT. As protein: CASSLLAEAFF.

The sample holds a few counts of this clonotype. V usage is TRBV5-6 and J usage is TRBJ1-5; 7 bases fit TRBD1. This CDR3 has 13 residues. V was clipped by 4 bases and J by 7 bases; unmatched bases: 5. CDR1 is SGHDT and CDR2 is YYEEEE in the germline V gene. CDR3: CASSEGAGQPQHF. CDR3 sequence (DNA): TGTGCCAGCAGCGAGGGGGCCGGGCAGCCCCAGCATTTT.

The chain employs TRBV7-3 and TRBJ2-1, with D possibly matching TRBD2 (6 bases). V lost 2 bases to trimming and J lost 4 bases, with 12 bases between them. This CDR3 has 15 residues. The germline CDR1 and CDR2 sequences are SGHTA and FQGTGA. The CDR3 here is CASSLAIGGYNEQFF. CDR3 DNA sequence: TGTGCCAGCAGCTTAGCGATTGGAGGGTACAATGAGCAGTTCTTC.

The chain joins TRBV3-1 to TRBJ2-7; unclear D gene. Germline values: CDR1 LGHDT, CDR2 YNNKEL (reference sequence). This CDR3 spans 15 amino acids. V gave up 1 base and J gave up 0 bases, with 10 bases separating them. CDR3 DNA sequence: TGTGCCAGCAGCCAAGGTCAGACCACCTCCTACGAGCAGTACTTC. Protein: CASSQGQTTSYEQYF.

The V call is TRBV7-6, the J call TRBJ2-6; D is unresolved. The CDR3 has 16 amino acids. Germline lookup yields CDR1 SGHVS and CDR2 FNYEAQ. Trimming pared 6 bases from V and 4 bases from J, leaving 16 bases between. The CDR3, as DNA: TGTGCCAGCAGTTCGGGCCCACTTCGGGGGGCCAACGTCCTGACTTTC. Translation gives CASSSGPLRGANVLTF.

V is TRBV24-1 and J is TRBJ2-2, with unresolved D. Germline CDR1 and CDR2: KGHDR and SFDVKD. The CDR3 is made up of 12 amino acids. The ends were cut back, 7 bases at V and 7 bases at J, with 9 bases in the middle. Written as DNA, the CDR3 is TGTGCCACCAGGGGGTCGGGCGGGGAGCTGTTTTTT. It codes for CATRGSGGELFF.

The chain couples TRBV27 to TRBJ1-1, with D possibly matching TRBD1 (6 bases). Germline loops: CDR1 MNHEY, CDR2 SMNVEV (reference sequence). The CDR3 contains 15 residues. The ends were cut back, 5 bases at V and 10 bases at J, with 23 bases in the middle. CDR3 residues: CASSPTSQGGILAFF. CDR3 coding DNA: TGTGCCAGCAGTCCAACTTCACAGGGAGGGATTTTAGCTTTCTTT.

This rearrangement joins TRBV29-1 to TRBJ2-7; the D is unclear. This CDR3 spans 13 amino acids. V was cut by 7 bases and J by 5 bases, with 18 bases left in between. Germline CDR1 and CDR2: SQVTM and ANQGSEA. This CDR3 reads CSADEQNGHEQYF. The CDR3 bases are TGCAGCGCGGACGAACAGAACGGCCACGAGCAGTACTTC.